This passage covers 16 T cell receptor beta chains from one sample sequenced in a study of T cells in placental villitis. The immunoSEQ assay was v4. Libraries were prepared by immunoSEQ multiplex PCR; TCRdb keeps only in-frame clonotypes and omits some of them. This table has some 6,500 clones, roughly 78% appearing once. The sample consisted of placental tissue containing maternal and fetal cells. These receptors all come from a human patient with infectious villitis; the placental T cells may come from both mother and fetus.

This clone is termed large. This chain links TRBV6-2 or TRBV6-3 with TRBJ1-2; the D gene is possibly TRBD1 (5 bases). Germline lookup yields CDR1 MNHEY and CDR2 SVGEGT. CDR3 length: 16 residues. V was trimmed by 1 base and J by 5 bases, leaving 17 bases between them. The CDR3 nucleotides are TGTGCCAGCAGTTACTTTCCCCGTGGGAGACAGTATGGCTACACCTTC. Protein: CASSYFPRGRQYGYTF.

Comments on this clone: This same CDR3 is encoded by further DNA sequences in the sample. The V and J genes are TRBV7-8 and TRBJ1-4; 9 positions agree with TRBD1. From germline, CDR1 is SGHVS and CDR2 FQNEAQ. V was clipped by 3 bases and J by 6 bases; unmatched bases: 5. This CDR3 spans 15 amino acids. CDR3 loop: CASSLATGGHEKLFF. The CDR3 bases are TGTGCCAGCAGCTTGGCGACAGGGGGTCATGAAAAACTGTTTTTT.

CDR3 residues: CASSETGRGVYNEQFF. For the CDR3, the DNA is TGTGCCAGCAGTGAAACAGGGAGAGGCGTGTACAATGAGCAGTTCTTC. This chain joins TRBV2 and TRBJ2-1; TRBD1 might be the D (6 bases). The ends were cut back, 2 bases at V and 4 bases at J, with 15 bases in the middle. Germline V CDR1 and CDR2: SNHLY, FYNNEI. The CDR3 totals 16 residues.

The rearrangement joins TRBV18 to TRBJ2-5, with a possible D match to TRBD2 (5 bases). Between the trimmed V and J ends, which lost 1 base and 4 bases, there was a span of 16 bases. CDR1 KGHSH and CDR2 LQKENI come from the germline V gene. The CDR3 covers 16 residues. The DNA of the CDR3 is TGTGCCAGCTCACCACTGACGGTCGGGGTGGGAGAGACCCAGTACTTC. As protein: CASSPLTVGVGETQYF. Using reference TRBV18 and TRBJ2-5 for the parts outside the CDR3, the full variable domain is NAGVMQNPRHLVRRRGQEARLRCSPMKGHSHVYWYRQLPEEGLKFMVYLQKENIIDESGMPKERFSAEFPKEGPSILRIQQVVRGDSAAYFCASSPLTVGVGETQYFGPGTRLLVL.

The chain couples TRBV28 to TRBJ1-1; 11 bases agree with TRBD1. The CDR3 loop spans 14 amino acids. Losses at the gene ends were 7 bases for V and 4 bases for J; bases not matched to a gene: 5. Germline CDR1 MDHEN, CDR2 SYDVKM. The CDR3 DNA reads TGTGCCAGCATCGCCGGGACAGGGGGCACTGAAGCTTTCTTT. Translating it yields CASIAGTGGTEAFF.

Turning to this clone: A junction end diverges from the germline sequence, so it may reflect a read error. The V and J genes are TRBV11-1 and TRBJ2-7; D gene unclear. Germline V lookup: CDR1 SGHAT, CDR2 FQDESV (reference sequence). The CDR3 contains 13 residues. CDR3 in amino acids: CASSLAHSYEQYF. The CDR3 DNA reads as TGTGCCAGCAGCTTAGCGCATAGTTACGAGCAGTATTTC.

The chain is built from TRBV28 and TRBJ1-3, with TRBD1 matching 8 bases. This CDR3 is built from 14 residues. The germline CDR1 and CDR2 sequences are MDHEN and SYDVKM. After removal of 6 bases from V and 5 bases from J, the junction contained 6 bases not matched to a gene. The CDR3 spells CASRHRGSRNTIYF. The CDR3 DNA sequence: TGTGCCAGCAGACACAGGGGGTCTAGAAACACCATATATTTT.

The genes are TRBV6-6 and TRBJ1-3; 7 bases agree with TRBD1. The J segment lost 0 bases and the V segment lost 7 bases, leaving 3 bases of the junction unmatched. CDR1 and CDR2 from the germline V gene are MNHNY and SVGAGI (reference sequence). The CDR3 consists of 14 residues. Here the CDR3 reads CASNQGVSGNTIYF. DNA of the CDR3: TGTGCCAGCAACCAGGGGGTCTCTGGAAACACCATATATTTT.

V and J are TRBV18 and TRBJ1-1; D perhaps matches TRBD1 (5 bases). V gave up 8 bases and J gave up 5 bases, with 15 bases separating them. Germline V lookup: CDR1 KGHSH, CDR2 LQKENI. This CDR3 region has 13 residues. CDR3 protein: CASLRGRSTEAFF. The DNA for the CDR3 is TGTGCCAGCCTGCGGGGCAGGAGTACTGAAGCTTTCTTT.

The chain uses TRBV11-3 and TRBJ1-1, with D perhaps matching TRBD1 (5 bases). Trimming removed 9 bases from V and 2 bases from J, with 13 bases in between. The CDR3 contains 13 residues. The germline gives CDR1 SGHNT, CDR2 YENEEA. The CDR3 is CASSTGPNTEAFF. In DNA, the CDR3 is TGTGCCAGTTCTACAGGTCCAAACACTGAAGCTTTCTTT.

The chain joins TRBV15 to TRBJ2-7, with a weak D call TRBD1 (6 bases). Germline CDR1 reads LNHNV; CDR2 reads YYDKDF (reference sequence). The CDR3 loop spans 14 amino acids. V was pared by 1 base and J by 4 bases, with 11 bases between. CDR3 in DNA: TGTGCCACCAGCAGAGGAGGGGGACCATACGAGCAGTACTTC. Translated, it gives CATSRGGGPYEQYF.

The chain employs TRBV2 and TRBJ2-5; D is tentatively TRBD1 or TRBD2 (5 bases each). The V and J ends lost 2 bases and 4 bases respectively, with 14 bases between them. The CDR3 has 15 amino acids. Germline CDR1 reads SNHLY; CDR2 reads FYNNEI. This CDR3 is CASSESPSRGETQYF. The CDR3 coding sequence is TGTGCCAGCAGTGAAAGCCCATCGAGGGGAGAGACCCAGTACTTC.

The chain has TRBV5-1 and TRBJ2-5; 7 bases line up with TRBD1. The V gene end was trimmed by 2 bases and the J gene end by 1 base; junction bases not matched to a gene: 2. The CDR3 runs 14 residues. Per germline, CDR1 SGHRS and CDR2 YFSETQ. CDR3 DNA: TGCGCCAGCAGCTTTGGACAGGTCCAAGAGACCCAGTACTTC. Its translation is CASSFGQVQETQYF.

This clone was observed once. J is TRBJ1-1 and V is TRBV28; D remains ambiguous. Germline CDR1 is MDHEN and CDR2 is SYDVKM. The V gene lost 7 bases and the J gene lost 6 bases, with 12 bases spanning the gap. There are 12 residues in the CDR3. The CDR3: CASTPGRPEAFF. The CDR3 coding sequence is TGTGCCAGCACTCCGGGAAGGCCTGAAGCTTTCTTT.

The rearrangement joins TRBV7-9 to TRBJ1-4; D may be TRBD1 (6 bases). This CDR3 contains 12 residues. Trimming stripped 4 bases from V and 7 bases from J, with 7 bases between. Germline V gene lookup returns CDR1 SEHNR and CDR2 FQNEAQ (reference sequence). The CDR3 sequence: CASSSGVEKLFF. CDR3 nucleotide sequence: TGTGCCAGCAGCTCAGGGGTTGAAAAACTGTTTTTT.

V usage is TRBV18 and J usage is TRBJ2-1, with no clear D. From germline, CDR1 is KGHSH and CDR2 LQKENI. V was clipped by 5 bases and J by 8 bases, with 10 bases between them. The CDR3 has 12 residues. The CDR3 sequence: CASSMGWDEQFF. The CDR3 DNA is TGTGCCAGCTCAATGGGATGGGATGAGCAGTTCTTC.